These T cell receptor beta chains were read from a single sample in a study of T cells in localized non-small cell lung cancer. TCRdb keeps only in-frame clones here, not all; method: immunoSEQ multiplex PCR. The sample has about 70,000 clones, about 81% seen once. The sample here was peripheral blood, taken before any cancer treatment. These receptors were obtained from a female donor over 55 with stage I lung adenocarcinoma. Both conserved end residues are part of each CDR3. D genes are given only for firm matches. Size values are once, few and many counts, or a class for expanded clones, and some rows have none.

cdr3_aa,cdr3_nt,v_call,j_call,clone_size,d_call,cdr3_length
CASGDRANQPQHF,TGTGCCAGCGGGGACAGGGCCAATCAGCCCCAGCATTTT,TRBV6-5,TRBJ1-5,NA,TRBD1,13
CASSSLGGRGVYNEQFF,TGTGCCAGCAGCTCTCTGGGGGGGAGGGGAGTCTACAATGAGCAGTTCTTC,TRBV7-2,TRBJ2-1,NA,TRBD2,17
CASRSRDSGRGYTF,TGTGCCAGCAGGAGCCGGGACTCGGGTAGGGGCTACACCTTC,TRBV6-1,TRBJ1-2,NA,NA,14
CASSVARETYEQYF,TGTGCCAGCAGCGTAGCTAGGGAAACCTACGAGCAGTACTTC,TRBV9,TRBJ2-7,NA,NA,14
CSTGEVIQYF,TGCAGTACAGGGGAAGTCATTCAGTACTTC,TRBV20-1,TRBJ2-4,NA,TRBD1,10
CASSVSDRGIGYTF,TGTGCCAGCAGCGTCTCGGACAGGGGTATAGGCTACACCTTC,TRBV2,TRBJ1-2,NA,TRBD1,14
CASRQGANTGELFF,TGTGCCAGCCGACAGGGGGCGAACACCGGGGAGCTGTTTTTT,TRBV27,TRBJ2-2,NA,TRBD1,14
CASNGSPGGPHEQYF,TGTGCCAGCAACGGAAGCCCAGGAGGGCCCCACGAGCAGTACTTC,TRBV7-9,TRBJ2-7,NA,NA,15
CASSPGGGTGELFF,TGTGCCAGCAGTCCAGGAGGGGGCACCGGGGAGCTGTTTTTT,TRBV4-2,TRBJ2-2,NA,NA,14
CASSLGGDFSGNTIYF,TGTGCCAGCAGCTTAGGAGGAGATTTCTCTGGAAACACCATATATTTT,TRBV7-9,TRBJ1-3,NA,NA,16
CASSFSGGADTQYF,TGTGCCAGCAGTTTCAGCGGGGGGGCAGATACGCAGTATTTT,TRBV27,TRBJ2-3,NA,TRBD2,14
CARFTSLGPWGTYEQYF,TGCGCCAGATTTACCTCCCTCGGGCCCTGGGGTACCTACGAGCAGTACTTC,TRBV4-1,TRBJ2-7,NA,NA,17
CSVVGASGGTDTQYF,TGCAGCGTTGTGGGCGCTAGCGGGGGCACAGATACGCAGTATTTT,TRBV29-1,TRBJ2-3,NA,TRBD2,15
CASERSRNTGELFF,TGTGCCAGCGAGAGGTCGAGGAACACCGGGGAGCTGTTTTTT,TRBV7-2,TRBJ2-2,NA,NA,14
CASSPVVGLSIQETQYF,TGTGCCAGCAGCCCTGTCGTGGGACTCTCGATCCAAGAGACCCAGTACTTC,TRBV9,TRBJ2-5,NA,NA,17
CASRLQEGVTLASSYNSPLHF,TGTGCAAGTCGCTTACAGGAAGGCGTGACGCTTGCTAGCTCCTATAATTCACCCCTCCACTTT,TRBV12-2,TRBJ1-6,NA,NA,21
CASSESWQGNYGYTF,TGTGCCAGCAGTGAAAGCTGGCAGGGGAACTATGGCTACACCTTC,TRBV6-1,TRBJ1-2,NA,NA,15
CASSLDRGEAYEQYF,TGTGCCAGCAGCCTAGACAGGGGTGAGGCCTACGAGCAGTACTTC,TRBV5-6,TRBJ2-7,many,TRBD1,15
CASAGAQNQPQHF,TGTGCCAGCGCAGGTGCCCAGAATCAGCCCCAGCATTTT,TRBV2,TRBJ1-5,few,NA,13
CASTITGVGTQYF,TGTGCCAGCACAATAACAGGGGTTGGGACCCAGTACTTC,TRBV7-9,TRBJ2-5,few,TRBD1,13
CASSEPVSRPGTYEQYF,TGTGCCAGCAGTGAACCCGTTTCACGGCCCGGCACCTACGAGCAGTACTTC,TRBV2,TRBJ2-7,few,NA,17
CASSLGVNSPLHF,TGTGCCAGCAGCTTAGGGGTTAATTCACCCCTCCACTTT,TRBV7-2,TRBJ1-6,once,NA,13
CASSFSGSQTQYF,TGTGCCAGCAGCTTTAGCGGGAGTCAGACCCAGTACTTC,TRBV11-2,TRBJ2-5,NA,TRBD2,13
CASSLESGEQPQHF,TGTGCCAGCAGCTTGGAATCGGGGGAGCAGCCCCAGCATTTT,TRBV5-5,TRBJ1-5,NA,NA,14
CASSPPGISTGLRYEQYF,TGTGCCAGCTCACCACCGGGGATTAGCACGGGACTCCGCTACGAGCAGTACTTC,TRBV18,TRBJ2-7,once,NA,18
CASSYMDRYGYTF,TGTGCCAGCAGTTACATGGACCGCTATGGCTACACCTTC,TRBV6-6,TRBJ1-2,NA,NA,13
CATQGTSGYNEQFF,TGTGCCACCCAAGGGACTAGCGGTTACAATGAGCAGTTCTTC,TRBV19,TRBJ2-1,NA,TRBD2,14
CASSLAVGDSYEQYF,TGTGCCAGCAGCTTGGCCGTTGGAGACTCCTACGAGCAGTACTTC,TRBV5-5,TRBJ2-7,NA,NA,15
CASRKTGTSRGTDTQYF,TGTGCAAGTCGCAAAACCGGGACCTCCCGGGGCACAGATACGCAGTATTTT,TRBV12-2,TRBJ2-3,NA,NA,17
CASSRVTEAFF,TGTGCCAGTAGTAGGGTCACTGAAGCTTTCTTT,TRBV19,TRBJ1-1,NA,NA,11
CASSDPGTSGTDTQYF,TGTGCCAGCAGTGACCCCGGGACTAGCGGCACAGATACGCAGTATTTT,TRBV28,TRBJ2-3,NA,TRBD2,16
CASSGVFAGNTIYF,TGTGCCAGCAGCGGGGTTTTCGCGGGAAACACCATATATTTT,TRBV7-9,TRBJ1-3,NA,NA,14
CASRATGQETQYF,TGTGCCAGCAGAGCGACAGGCCAAGAGACCCAGTACTTC,TRBV7-3,TRBJ2-5,NA,NA,13
CASSPQQGHTQYF,TGTGCCAGTAGCCCTCAGCAGGGCCATACGCAGTATTTT,TRBV19,TRBJ2-3,NA,NA,13
CASSWESSEQETQYF,TGTGCCAGCAGCTGGGAGTCGAGTGAACAAGAGACCCAGTACTTC,TRBV7-2,TRBJ2-5,NA,NA,15
CAISGGRGGSGNTIYF,TGTGCCATCAGTGGTGGCAGGGGAGGATCTGGAAACACCATATATTTT,TRBV10-3,TRBJ1-3,NA,NA,16
CASSRLPGRGHEQYF,TGTGCCAGCAGCCGCCTTCCGGGACGGGGCCACGAGCAGTACTTC,TRBV5-8,TRBJ2-7,NA,NA,15
CASSLIGVTYEQYF,TGCGCCAGCAGCTTGATAGGAGTTACCTACGAGCAGTACTTC,TRBV5-1,TRBJ2-7,once,NA,14
CATSSTPDREIYSNQPQHF,TGTGCCACCAGCTCAACACCGGACAGGGAGATATATAGCAATCAGCCCCAGCATTTT,TRBV15,TRBJ1-5,NA,TRBD1,19
CASSWGQGSGNTIYF,TGTGCCAGCAGCTGGGGACAGGGCTCGGGAAACACCATATATTTT,TRBV7-2,TRBJ1-3,NA,TRBD1,15